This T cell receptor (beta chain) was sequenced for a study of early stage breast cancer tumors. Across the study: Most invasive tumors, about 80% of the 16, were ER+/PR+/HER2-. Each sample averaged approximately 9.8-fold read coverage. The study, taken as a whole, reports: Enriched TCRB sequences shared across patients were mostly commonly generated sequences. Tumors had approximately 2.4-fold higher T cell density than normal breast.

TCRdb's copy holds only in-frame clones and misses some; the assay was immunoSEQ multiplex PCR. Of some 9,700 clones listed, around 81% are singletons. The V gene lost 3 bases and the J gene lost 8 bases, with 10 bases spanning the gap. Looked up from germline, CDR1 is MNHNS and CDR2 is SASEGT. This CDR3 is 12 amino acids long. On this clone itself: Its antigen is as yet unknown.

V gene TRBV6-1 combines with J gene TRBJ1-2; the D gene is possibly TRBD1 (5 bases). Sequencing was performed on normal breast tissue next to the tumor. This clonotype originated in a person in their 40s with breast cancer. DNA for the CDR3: TGTGCCAGCAGTGACAGGGCGCAAGGCTACACCTTC. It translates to CASSDRAQGYTF.